The 26 T cell receptor beta chains reported below all come from one sample, sequenced in a study of T cell responses to AZD1222 COVID-19 vaccine. The repertoire was sequenced with immunoSEQ multiplex PCR; TCRdb's copy has only in-frame clones and lacks some. The table has about 120,000 clones, 85% to 95% seen once. The source was peripheral blood, collected on day 0 of AZD1222 vaccination. Source of these receptors: an adult in good health.

The V gene is TRBV7-2, the J gene TRBJ2-5; the D gene is possibly TRBD2 (5 bases). The germline gives CDR1 SGHTA, CDR2 FQGNSA. The CDR3 runs 13 residues. V gave up 10 bases and J gave up 9 bases, with 21 bases separating them. The chain's CDR3 is CAKSWTEVGAQYF. CDR3 DNA sequence: TGTGCCAAGTCCTGGACGGAGGTCGGGGCCCAGTACTTC. Full variable domain (rest looked up from reference TRBV7-2 and TRBJ2-5): GAGVSQSPSNKVTEKGKDVELRCDPISGHTALYWYRQSLGQGLEFLIYFQGNSAPDKSGLPSDRFSAERTGGSVSTLTIQRTQQEDSAVYLCAKSWTEVGAQYFGPGTRLLVL.

V gene TRBV28 combines with J gene TRBJ1-4; TRBD1 aligns across 10 bases. Germline CDR1 and CDR2: MDHEN and SYDVKM. With 6 bases clipped from V and 6 bases from J, the junction kept 10 bases outside the gene matches. The CDR3 is 16 residues long. DNA of the CDR3: TGTGCCAGCAGCGAGCGCCAGGGACAGGGGTATGAAAAACTGTTTTTT. It yields the protein CASSERQGQGYEKLFF.

The genes are TRBV4-1 and TRBJ2-7; tentatively, D is TRBD1 (5 bases). The CDR3 runs 15 residues. The V gene lost 6 bases and the J gene lost 2 bases, with 17 bases spanning the gap. The V gene's germline CDR1 is MGHRA and CDR2 YSYEKL. DNA of the CDR3: TGCGCCAGCAGTCCGGACGAGGACACTCCCTACGAGCAGTACTTC. Translating it yields CASSPDEDTPYEQYF.

J is TRBJ2-1 and V is TRBV7-2; TRBD2 matches 14 bases. Germline V CDR1 and CDR2: SGHTA, FQGNSA. The CDR3 is 17 residues long. V shed 3 bases, J shed 6 bases, and the junction held 7 bases outside the gene matches. The CDR3 DNA reads as TGTGCCAGCAGCTTTGGACCGGGACTAGCGGGAGTCAATGAGCAGTTCTTC. Protein product: CASSFGPGLAGVNEQFF.

This chain uses TRBV27 with TRBJ1-3, with D hard to call. The CDR3 has 13 amino acids. V lost 6 bases, J lost 6 bases, and 12 bases lay in between. In germline, CDR1 is MNHEY, CDR2 SMNVEV (reference sequence). The DNA of the CDR3 is TGTGCCAGCAGACCGAACCTGTTAAACACCATATATTTT. Its translation: CASRPNLLNTIYF.

The rearrangement uses TRBV6-5 and TRBJ2-7; the D gene is possibly TRBD2 (5 bases). Germline V gene sequence: CDR1 MNHEY, CDR2 SVGAGI. V was trimmed by 5 bases and J by 2 bases, leaving 16 bases between them. There are 15 residues in the CDR3. The CDR3 reads CASSPLEAEPYEQYF. Written as DNA, the CDR3 is TGTGCCAGCAGTCCCCTCGAAGCGGAGCCCTACGAGCAGTACTTC.

The rearrangement uses TRBV22-1 and TRBJ1-1. TRBV22-1 is tagged as a pseudogene. The CDR3 totals 14 residues. Here the CDR3 reads CPGSGHMGVTEAFF. For the CDR3, the DNA is TGTCCTGGGAGCGGGCACATGGGTGTTACTGAAGCTTTCTTT.

The chain is built from TRBV6-2 or TRBV6-3 and TRBJ2-7, with 8 bases matching TRBD2. The CDR3 extends over 17 amino acids. Germline V gene data show CDR1 as MNHEY and CDR2 as SVGEGT. V dropped 2 bases and J dropped 3; count of bases not matched to a gene: 12. CDR3 loop: CASSYPSRLANVYEQYF. Here the CDR3 DNA reads TGTGCCAGCAGTTACCCGTCTCGACTAGCGAATGTCTACGAGCAGTACTTC.

V and J are TRBV6-5 and TRBJ1-5, with a tentative D call TRBD1 (6 bases). V was shortened by 6 bases and J by 4 bases, with 13 bases between the two germline ends. Germline CDR1 reads MNHEY; CDR2 reads SVGAGI. This CDR3 is built from 14 residues. The CDR3 DNA reads TGTGCCAGCAGGGCCGGGACAACAAATCAGCCCCAGCATTTT. This encodes CASRAGTTNQPQHF.

V is TRBV20-1 and J is TRBJ1-5; possible D gene TRBD1, 5 bases. CDR1 DFQATT and CDR2 SNEGSKA come from the germline V gene (reference sequence). Trimming pared 3 bases from V and 6 bases from J, leaving 15 bases between. CDR3 size: 14 residues. CDR3 DNA sequence: TGCAGTGCTAGTGGGGGGTTCCAAGGTCAGCCCCAGCATTTT. It yields the protein CSASGGFQGQPQHF.

The chain uses TRBV27 and TRBJ1-2; 11 nucleotides agree with TRBD1. The CDR3 totals 19 residues. Germline-derived CDR1 and CDR2 are MNHEY and SMNVEV (reference sequence). Germline trimming cut 3 bases from V and 8 bases from J; bases unmatched to any gene: 20. CDR3 DNA sequence: TGTGCCAGCAGTTTCTCCCCACTTCGGGGACAGGGGGAGGTACGGGGCTACACCTTC. It codes for CASSFSPLRGQGEVRGYTF.

The V gene is TRBV6-1, the J gene TRBJ1-5; 9 bases align to TRBD1. Trimming cost V 2 bases and J 1 base; bases outside gene matches: 3. CDR1 and CDR2 from the germline V gene are MNHNS and SASEGT. This CDR3 has 16 amino acids. The CDR3 coding sequence is TGTGCCAGCAGTGAAAGGACAGGGGTCAGCAATCAGCCCCAGCATTTT. This gives the protein CASSERTGVSNQPQHF.

This chain joins TRBV28 and TRBJ2-2, with 8 bases matching TRBD1. The CDR3 covers 18 residues. J was trimmed by 0 bases and V by 4 bases; bases with no gene match: 10. Germline V gives CDR1 MDHEN, CDR2 SYDVKM. The CDR3 DNA is TGTGCCAGCAGTTCGCACCCAGGGGGCGCGGCGAACACCGGGGAGCTGTTTTTT. Protein product: CASSSHPGGAANTGELFF.

This chain connects TRBV11-2 to TRBJ2-1; possible D gene TRBD2, 6 bases. The CDR3 is 12 amino acids. The germline V and J ends were trimmed by 4 bases and 15 bases, with 16 bases remaining between them. Germline V gene sequence: CDR1 SGHAT, CDR2 FQNNGV. CDR3 sequence: CASSSLGGWGFF. The CDR3 nucleotides read TGTGCCAGCAGCTCTTTGGGGGGATGGGGGTTCTTC.

This clone has a handful of counts. The chain uses TRBV3-1 (or the pseudogene TRBV3-2) and TRBJ1-5; D remains unclear. Germline lookup yields CDR1 LGHDT and CDR2 YNNKEL (reference sequence). Trimming cost V 0 bases and J 7 bases, with 4 bases left between them. The CDR3 sequence is 12 residues long. CDR3 bases: TGTGCCAGCAGCCAAGATCACCAGCCCCAGCATTTT. This translates into CASSQDHQPQHF.

This clone was seen just once. The chain combines TRBV27 with TRBJ2-1, with D possibly matching TRBD2 (5 bases). The germline V gene has CDR1 MNHEY and CDR2 SMNVEV (reference sequence). CDR3 size: 12 residues. With 2 bases removed from V and 10 bases from J, the gap between germline ends came to 9 bases. The CDR3 spells CASSLPRGEQFF. The CDR3 DNA reads TGTGCCAGCAGTTTACCCCGAGGGGAGCAGTTCTTC.

V gene TRBV7-3 combines with J gene TRBJ2-1; 14 bases align to TRBD2. The V segment lost 5 bases and the J segment 7 bases; nucleotides outside the gene matches: 4. The CDR3 is 15 residues long. Germline V gene lookup returns CDR1 SGHTA and CDR2 FQGTGA. The chain's CDR3 is CASSRLAGGGNEQFF. As DNA, the CDR3 is TGTGCCAGCAGCAGACTAGCGGGAGGGGGAAATGAGCAGTTCTTC.

This rearrangement joins TRBV28 to TRBJ1-4, with 7 bases aligning to TRBD1. The ends lost 2 bases at V and 3 bases at J; junction bases unmatched: 6. The CDR3 consists of 16 residues. From germline, CDR1 is MDHEN and CDR2 SYDVKM. The CDR3 here is CASSLGRGQANEKLFF. As DNA, the CDR3 is TGTGCCAGCAGTTTAGGGAGGGGGCAGGCTAATGAAAAACTGTTTTTT.

This chain connects TRBV19 to TRBJ1-2; D gene ambiguous. The germline V gene has CDR1 LNHDA and CDR2 SQIVND (reference sequence). CDR3 length: 13 amino acids. The ends were cut back, 3 bases at V and 3 bases at J, with 8 bases in the middle. The DNA for the CDR3 is TGTGCCAGTAGTATTCTCGAGCACTATGGCTACACCTTC. Amino acids: CASSILEHYGYTF.

The chain carries TRBV5-1 and TRBJ1-2; perhaps TRBD1 as D (5 bases). Between the trimmed V and J ends, which lost 3 bases and 7 bases, there was a span of 13 bases. The CDR3 runs to 13 residues. Germline CDR1 is SGHRS and CDR2 is YFSETQ. CDR3 region: CASSSYQGSGYTF. In DNA form, the CDR3 reads TGCGCCAGCAGCTCTTATCAGGGAAGTGGCTACACCTTC.

The chain joins TRBV5-6 to TRBJ1-1; TRBD1 is a possible D gene (5 bases). CDR3 length: 16 residues. CDR1 is SGHDT and CDR2 is YYEEEE in the germline V gene. The V and J ends lost 0 bases and 3 bases respectively, with 15 bases between them. DNA of the CDR3: TGTGCCAGCAGCTTGGTCTTAGAGGGGATCGACACTGAAGCTTTCTTT. It is translated as CASSLVLEGIDTEAFF. Full variable domain (missing parts from reference TRBV5-6 and TRBJ1-1): DAGVTQSPTHLIKTRGQQVTLRCSPKSGHDTVSWYQQALGQGPQFIFQYYEEEERQRGNFPDRFSGHQFPNYSSELNVNALLLGDSALYLCASSLVLEGIDTEAFFGQGTRLTVV.

The gene calls are TRBV10-1 and TRBJ2-1, with 10 bases matching TRBD2. The germline CDR1 and CDR2 sequences are WNHNN and SYGVQD (reference sequence). The ends lost 4 bases at V and 6 bases at J; junction bases unmatched: 9. The CDR3 consists of 16 residues. The CDR3 loop reads CASSGTISGRINEQFF. The DNA of the CDR3 is TGCGCCAGCAGTGGGACGATTAGCGGGAGGATCAATGAGCAGTTCTTC.

This clone was counted a single time. The chain recombines TRBV27 with TRBJ2-3, with 7 bases identical to TRBD2. The CDR3 runs to 15 residues. The germline V gene encodes CDR1 MNHEY and CDR2 SMNVEV (reference sequence). The V segment lost 3 bases and the J segment 4 bases; nucleotides outside the gene matches: 7. In DNA form, the CDR3 reads TGTGCCAGCAGTTTGTCCAGACTAGCCGCAGATACGCAGTATTTT. The encoded protein is CASSLSRLAADTQYF.

The gene calls are TRBV18 and TRBJ1-3; 10 bases are shared with TRBD1. The V segment lost 8 bases and the J segment 1 base; nucleotides outside the gene matches: 8. The CDR3 covers 16 residues. The germline CDR1 and CDR2 sequences are KGHSH and LQKENI. CDR3 in amino acids: CASLSTGGRSGNTIYF. In DNA form, the CDR3 reads TGTGCCAGCCTTTCGACAGGGGGCCGGTCTGGAAACACCATATATTTT.

The chain employs TRBV19 and TRBJ2-1; D tentatively fits TRBD1 or TRBD2 (5 bases each). V was pared by 3 bases and J by 3 bases, with 12 bases between. CDR3 length equals 15 residues. The germline V gene has CDR1 LNHDA and CDR2 SQIVND (reference sequence). CDR3: CASSIGSGLYNEQFF. The CDR3 region has the DNA TGTGCCAGTAGTATCGGGTCGGGGCTCTACAATGAGCAGTTCTTC. Variable domain in full (rest from reference TRBV19 and TRBJ2-1): DGGITQSPKYLFRKEGQNVTLSCEQNLNHDAMYWYRQDPGQGLRLIYYSQIVNDFQKGDIAEGYSVSREKKESFPLTVTSAQKNPTAFYLCASSIGSGLYNEQFFGPGTRLTVL.

The J gene is TRBJ2-7, the V gene TRBV11-2; 9 positions agree with TRBD2. The V segment lost 5 bases and the J segment 8 bases; nucleotides outside the gene matches: 19. Germline V gene data show CDR1 as SGHAT and CDR2 as FQNNGV. The CDR3 has 17 amino acids. The CDR3 region is CASSPKYGSSGNPKQYF. The DNA of the CDR3 is TGTGCCAGCAGCCCTAAATACGGTTCTAGCGGGAACCCCAAGCAGTACTTC.